Reported below is one T cell receptor (beta chain). The sample is drawn from a study of blood T cell repertoires in COVID-19. Study as a whole: Researchers got acute and convalescent COVID-19 samples from the United States, Italy and Spain.

Sequencing was performed with immunoSEQ multiplex PCR; in TCRdb, only in-frame clones are kept and a portion is missing. The sample lists around 100,000 clones; more than 90% were seen once. The CDR3 spans 11 residues. CDR1 is MNHEY, CDR2 SMNVEV, per germline (reference sequence). V was trimmed by 6 bases and J by 8 bases, leaving 9 bases between them. The sample consisted of peripheral blood. This sequence was found in a woman in her forties or fifties with COVID-19, enrolled during active disease. The rearrangement uses TRBV27 and TRBJ2-3, with TRBD2 as a possible D gene (5 bases). This CDR3 is CASSVGGTQYF. CDR3 DNA: TGTGCCAGCAGCGTCGGAGGTACGCAGTATTTT.